Following are 18 T cell receptor beta chains from one sample sequenced in a study of tumor and adjacent non-tumor tissue in lung cancer (dated by TCRdb to 2017 to 2018). The library was obtained by multiplex PCR. Reads for this sample came from an Illumina HiSeq 2500. Following protocols modified from ARM-PCR, the researchers constructed TCRbeta libraries through three rounds of nested PCR with primers (Table S4). TCRdb itself trimmed the public reads at Q25 with fastp, ran MiXCR and retained productive beta chains. CDR3 protein sequences are deduplicated, and each keeps its most common genes and DNA. For this sample there are more than 75,000 distinct CDR3 sequences; around 86% appear just once. 10% to 15% of the sample comes from the top ten. RNA was isolated from bulk, unsorted tissue, and RNA quality was assessed with a NanoDrop ND-1000 and an Agilent 2100. The sample taken for sequencing was lung tumor tissue. These receptors were collected from a woman between 45 and 65 years old with non-small cell lung cancer.

Remarks on this clonotype: Germline is not matched at one junction end, which may reflect a read error. V gene TRBV11-2 combines with J gene TRBJ2-7, with unresolved D. The V gene's germline CDR1 is SGHAT and CDR2 FQNNGV. The CDR3 spans 15 residues. The CDR3 bases are TGTGCCACCAGCCCTTGGCCTAACGGTTCCTACGAGCAGTACTTC. Encoded protein: CATSPWPNGSYEQYF.

A word on this clonotype: A junction end diverges from the germline sequence, so it may reflect a read error. V and J are TRBV2 and TRBJ1-3; D remains unclear. CDR3 length: 16 residues. Germline CDR1 SNHLY, CDR2 FYNNEI. This CDR3 is CASSVLARASGNTIYF. CDR3 coding DNA: TGTGCCAGTAGTGTTTTGGCAAGGGCTTCTGGAAACACCATATATTTT.

With respect to this clonotype: One end of the junction varies from germline; a read error may be responsible. This chain uses TRBV20-1 with TRBJ2-5; D possibly corresponds to TRBD2 (6 bases). In germline, CDR1 is DFQATT, CDR2 SNEGSKA (reference sequence). This CDR3 is 13 amino acids long. The CDR3 reads CSGRPGRQETEYF. CDR3 in DNA: TGCAGTGGTAGACCAGGGAGGCAAGAGACAGAGTACTTC.

Comments on this clonotype: A much larger clone lies one base from this, so it may be a read error. The conserved phenylalanine or tryptophan is not found at the CDR3 terminus, so this likely reflects a read error. The chain carries TRBV5-1 and TRBJ1-4; 9 nucleotides align to TRBD1. V gave up 4 bases and J gave up 2 bases; unmatched junction bases: 3. Germline V gene sequence: CDR1 SGHRS, CDR2 YFSETQ. The CDR3 contains 15 residues. CDR3 bases: TGCGCCAGCAGCATACAGGGGGCGACTAATGAAAAACTGTTTTTA. Protein product: CASSIQGATNEKLFL.

Concerning this clonotype itself: One junction end disagrees with the germline gene, perhaps due to a read error. The V and J genes are TRBV2 and TRBJ1-5; 9 positions agree with TRBD1. Germline-derived CDR1 and CDR2 are SNHLY and FYNNEI. The CDR3 totals 14 residues. In DNA form, the CDR3 reads TGTGCCAGCAACGGACAGGGGAAGTTACAGCTCCAGCATTTT. Protein product: CASNGQGKLQLQHF.

J is TRBJ1-1 and V is TRBV29-1; no firm D call. Germline V lookup: CDR1 SQVTM, CDR2 ANQGSEA. V was pared by 6 bases and J by 14 bases, with 28 bases between. The CDR3 consists of 14 residues. DNA for the CDR3: TGCAGCGTAGATCACGGCCTTACGAACACTGAAGAATTCTTT. It is translated as CSVDHGLTNTEEFF.

A note on this clonotype: An end of the junction does not agree with germline; a read error may underlie this. V usage is TRBV20-1 and J usage is TRBJ2-7; no firm D call. Germline V gene sequence: CDR1 DFQATT, CDR2 SNEGSKA (reference sequence). This CDR3 comprises 15 residues. CDR3 in DNA: TGCAGTGCTAAAGCAATCGAGCGACCCCCCTACGAGCAGTGCTTC. Translation gives CSAKAIERPPYEQCF.

The chain is built from TRBV20-1 and TRBJ2-3, with D possibly TRBD1 on 5 matching bases. The CDR3 consists of 15 residues. Germline V gene lookup returns CDR1 DFQATT and CDR2 SNEGSKA (reference sequence). Trimming took 6 bases from V and 6 from J, leaving 22 bases between them. CDR3 nucleotides: TGCAGTGCACGACTCCATGGCAGGGATTCGGATACGCAGTATTTT. Translating it yields CSARLHGRDSDTQYF.

On this clonotype itself: One junction end disagrees with the germline gene, perhaps due to a read error. This chain uses TRBV6-5 with TRBJ1-1; no firm D call. CDR3 length: 14 amino acids. Germline lookup yields CDR1 MNHEY and CDR2 SVGAGI. Here the CDR3 reads CASSTHEMNTETFF. DNA for the CDR3: TGTGCCAGCAGCACGCACGAAATGAACACTGAAACTTTCTTT.

Regarding this clonotype: At one boundary the junction diverges from the germline segment, which might be a read error. The chain couples TRBV12-3 or TRBV12-4 to TRBJ2-7; the D call may be TRBD1 or TRBD2 (5 bases each). The CDR3 is 14 amino acids. CDR3 DNA sequence: TGTGCCCGCAGTTTAATTGAGGGACCCTACGAGCAGTACTTC. It encodes CARSLIEGPYEQYF.

A remark on this clonotype: This CDR3 fails to terminate in the conserved phenylalanine or tryptophan, so it likely reflects a read error. It is unclear where the CDR3 begins or ends on the DNA, so no DNA is shown, and the CDR3 is as TCRdb lists it. The rearrangement links TRBV11-2 to TRBJ2-1; the table's D call, TRBD1, was not checked against the DNA. Germline-derived CDR1 and CDR2 are SGHAT and FQNNGV. The CDR3 length is 13 residues, termini included. The CDR3 sequence: CASSLITGNEHFL.

Worth noting for this clonotype: The junction departs from the called germline gene at one end, perhaps through a read error. This chain uses TRBV4-3 with TRBJ1-2; D unresolved. This CDR3 has 15 amino acids. Germline V lookup: CDR1 LGHNA, CDR2 YSLEER. CDR3 region: CTSSQDWNNIYDYTF. The CDR3 DNA reads TGCACCAGCAGCCAAGATTGGAATAATATCTATGACTACACCTTC.

This clonotype was seen at least ten times. V and J are TRBV6-5 and TRBJ2-7; D possibly corresponds to TRBD2 (5 bases). V shed 2 bases and J shed 3 bases, with 8 bases lying between them. From germline, CDR1 is MNHEY and CDR2 SVGAGI. There are 13 residues in the CDR3. The CDR3 here is CASSYRGLYEQYF. The CDR3 nucleotides are TGTGCCAGCAGTTACCGGGGTCTCTACGAGCAGTACTTC.

This clonotype has ten or more counts. The chain uses TRBV20-1 and TRBJ2-1; D is unresolved. CDR3 length: 13 amino acids. Germline CDR1 DFQATT, CDR2 SNEGSKA (reference sequence). Trimming took 3 bases from V and 10 from J, leaving 16 bases between them. CDR3 sequence (DNA): TGCAGTGCTAGTGCCGACCCGACAACAGAGCAGTTCTTC. Protein product: CSASADPTTEQFF.

For this clonotype: The CDR3 does not end in the conserved phenylalanine or tryptophan, so this is likely a read error. The chain couples TRBV11-2 to TRBJ2-7, with D unclear. The CDR3 covers 15 residues. Germline V gives CDR1 SGHAT, CDR2 FQNNGV. The CDR3 protein is CAGSLSPSPSYEQYL. The CDR3 DNA follows: TGTGCTGGCAGCTTATCTCCGAGTCCCTCCTACGAGCAGTACCTC.

As regards this clonotype: This CDR3 is missing its conserved last phenylalanine or tryptophan, likely due to a read error. This chain links TRBV6-2 or TRBV6-3 with TRBJ2-5; TRBD1 aligns across 7 bases. V shed 6 bases, J shed 9 bases, and the junction held 10 bases outside the gene matches. The CDR3 has 13 residues. Germline V gene sequence: CDR1 MNHEY, CDR2 SVGEGT. The CDR3 nucleotides are TGTGCCAGCAGGAACAGGGGCTTGGAGGCCCAGTACTAC. This translates into CASRNRGLEAQYY.

With regard to this clonotype: The CDR3 does not end in the conserved phenylalanine or tryptophan, so this is likely a read error. The chain employs TRBV10-1 and TRBJ2-5, with D hard to call. The CDR3 contains 13 residues. In germline, CDR1 is WNHNN, CDR2 SYGVQD (reference sequence). The DNA of the CDR3 is TGCGCCAGTAGTGAGTCGCTAGGAGAGACCCAGTACTCC. Translated: CASSESLGETQYS.

A single count supports this clonotype. Given the absence of the conserved phenylalanine or tryptophan at the CDR3 end, a read error is likely. The chain carries TRBV10-3 and TRBJ2-6; 7 positions match TRBD1. The CDR3 has 16 residues. Germline values: CDR1 ENHRY, CDR2 SYGVKD. CDR3 residues: CAISRTGFSGANVLTL. CDR3 DNA: TGTGCCATCAGCAGGACAGGTTTCTCTGGAGCCAACGTCCTGACTCTC.